This T cell receptor (beta chain) was identified in a study of blood T cell repertoires in COVID-19 (dated by TCRdb to the early 2020s). For the study in its entirety: Samples covering the acute and convalescent phases of COVID-19 were provided by collaborators in the United States, Italy and Spain. The prospective study material was composed of cDNA or gDNA derived from T cells, B-cell-depleted T cells, or PBMCs. Subjects who had been exposed to COVID-19, were actively infected with it, or had recovered from it provided the deeply sampled blood TCRbeta repertoires that made up the dataset. The samples were drawn from the first 160 participants of the ongoing ImmuneRACE study and from under 1,500 subjects provided by 6 global collaborators. Sample metadata almost always included a de-identified subject ID, COVID-19 status, age in years and sex. HLA class I and class II types, where available, came from metadata supplied by the sample provider rather than from assay-based typing. The repertoires were released in a freely available public database intended as a resource for research on the immune response to SARS-CoV-2.

TCRbeta CDR3 regions were amplified from genomic DNA using the immunoSEQ Assay, a bias-controlled multiplex PCR. Concerning the study's data processing: Within the assay, amplification of reference gene primers was used to estimate how many nucleated cells each sample contained. To quantify the absolute abundance of each unique TCRbeta CDR3 rearrangement, sequence reads were collapsed and filtered. For each sample, productive Simpson clonality was calculated as the square root of Simpson's diversity index over productive rearrangements. Here the immuneACCESS table is served through TCRdb, limited to in-frame sequences with V and J called. Missing clones are a known gap in these copies; in checked studies unresolved V genes cover under half, and the rest lacks a known reason. The V and J calls and clone size are taken from that table; D and trimming were inferred from the DNA. This sample is represented by hundreds of thousands of clones; around 90% of them were singletons. Roughly 2.2% of the sample is taken by the ten largest.

A word on this clone: It lacks a known antigen. No quality values exist for individual bases; no much larger clone is one base distant.

The study at large found these results: How much clinical and demographic metadata was included differed by source and by participant, and the metadata was provided uncurated.

Measured from the cysteine to the phenylalanine, the CDR3 is 14 residues long. The read is trimmed to its CDR3 DNA, 42 bases read in frame from base 1. Taken from the germline V gene, the CDR1 and CDR2 loops are SGHAT and FQNNGV. V is clipped by 5 bases and J by 8 bases, and the sequence between their germline boundaries is 15 bases long. Another Seattle source contributed samples from volunteer blood donors who had recovered from COVID-19. The collaborating institutions used their own protocols to collect whole blood in K2EDTA tubes. For TCRbeta analysis, collaborators shipped samples in one of three forms: frozen whole blood, isolated PBMCs, or DNA extracted from either of those sample types.

Sample: peripheral blood. The receptor comes from a woman aged 50 to 60 who had recovered from COVID-19. The chain links TRBV11-2 with TRBJ1-4; TRBD1 is possibly the D segment (5 matching bases). The CDR3 sequence is CASSVKLRGEKLFF. At the DNA level, the sequence is TGTGCCAGCAGCGTAAAATTACGGGGGGAAAAACTGTTTTTT.